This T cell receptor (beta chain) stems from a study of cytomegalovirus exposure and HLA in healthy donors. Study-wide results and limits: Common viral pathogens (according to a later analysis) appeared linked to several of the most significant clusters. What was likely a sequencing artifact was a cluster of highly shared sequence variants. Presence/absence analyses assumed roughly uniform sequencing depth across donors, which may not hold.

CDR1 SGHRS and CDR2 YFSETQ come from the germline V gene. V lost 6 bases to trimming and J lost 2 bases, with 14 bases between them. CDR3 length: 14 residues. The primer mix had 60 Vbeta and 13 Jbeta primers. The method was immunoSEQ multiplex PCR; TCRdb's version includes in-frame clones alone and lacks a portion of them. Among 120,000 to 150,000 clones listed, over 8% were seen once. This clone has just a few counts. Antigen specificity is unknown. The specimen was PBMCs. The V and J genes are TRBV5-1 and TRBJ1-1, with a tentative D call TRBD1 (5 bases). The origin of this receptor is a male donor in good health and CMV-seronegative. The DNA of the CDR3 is TGCGCCAGCACTCCAACAGGTGAAAACACTGAAGCTTTCTTT. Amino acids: CASTPTGENTEAFF.